The 9 T cell receptor beta chains reported below all come from one sample, sequenced in a study of blood T cell repertoires in COVID-19. Sequencing was performed with immunoSEQ multiplex PCR; in TCRdb, only in-frame clones are kept and a portion is missing. Here the sample spans about 140,000 clones, about 87% being singletons. Material for sequencing was peripheral blood. Source of these receptors: a woman older than 75 with acute or convalescent COVID-19.

This rearrangement joins TRBV5-6 to TRBJ1-5, with TRBD1 identical over 8 bases. From germline, CDR1 is SGHDT and CDR2 YYEEEE. The CDR3 is 16 amino acids. V was pared by 2 bases and J by 2 bases, with 6 bases of the junction left unmatched. The CDR3 here is CASSLTGGEGNQPQHF. The CDR3 DNA follows: TGTGCCAGCAGCTTAACAGGGGGTGAGGGCAATCAGCCCCAGCATTTT.

The V and J genes are TRBV3-1 (or the pseudogene TRBV3-2) and TRBJ2-5; TRBD1 matches 7 bases. Germline loops: CDR1 LGHDT, CDR2 YNNKEL (reference sequence). The CDR3 contains 14 residues. The junction had 8 bases not matched to a gene; V was cut back by 5 bases and J by 5 bases. CDR3 bases: TGTGCCAGCAGCTTATACAGGGGCCGGGAGACCCAGTACTTC. It encodes CASSLYRGRETQYF.

V and J are TRBV27 and TRBJ1-1, with TRBD1 identical over 9 bases. From germline, CDR1 is MNHEY and CDR2 SMNVEV (reference sequence). Trimming at V came to 7 bases and at J to 0 bases, leaving 6 bases not matched to a gene. The CDR3 length is 15 residues. The DNA of the CDR3 is TGTGCCAGCAATCTGGGACAGGGAATGAACACTGAAGCTTTCTTT. As protein: CASNLGQGMNTEAFF.

The CDR3, as DNA: TGTGCCAGCTCACCCTCCCCTGTGTCTGGGGGCGTCGCTGAAGCTTTCTTT. It is translated as CASSPSPVSGGVAEAFF. The chain has TRBV18 and TRBJ1-1; D perhaps matches TRBD1 (6 bases). Between the trimmed V and J ends, which lost 3 bases and 6 bases, there was a span of 23 bases. The CDR3 totals 17 residues. Germline values: CDR1 KGHSH, CDR2 LQKENI.

The gene calls are TRBV10-3 and TRBJ1-5; D may be TRBD1 (5 bases). The CDR3 loop spans 15 amino acids. V was trimmed by 3 bases and J by 5 bases, leaving 14 bases between them. Germline CDR1 is ENHRY and CDR2 is SYGVKD. CDR3 amino acids: CAISDPRQGDQPQHF. In nucleotides, the CDR3 is TGTGCCATCAGTGATCCTCGGCAGGGTGATCAGCCCCAGCATTTT.

This clone was counted once. The rearrangement joins TRBV19 to TRBJ1-4; 9 bases line up with TRBD1. The CDR3 is 14 amino acids. CDR1 is LNHDA and CDR2 is SQIVND in the germline V gene (reference sequence). J gave up 13 bases and V 1 base, and 7 bases lay outside the gene matches. The CDR3 coding sequence is TGTGCCAGTAGTATAGGATGGGACAGGGTCGGACTGTTTTTT. This encodes CASSIGWDRVGLFF.

The V and J genes are TRBV5-1 and TRBJ2-2, with D possibly TRBD2 on 5 matching bases. The V end lost 0 bases, the J end lost 6 bases, and 15 bases lay between the germline ends. Germline CDR1 is SGHRS and CDR2 is YFSETQ. The CDR3 is 16 residues long. CDR3: CASSLVGQGLPGELFF. CDR3 DNA sequence: TGCGCCAGCAGCTTGGTGGGCCAAGGACTCCCCGGGGAGCTGTTTTTT.

The J gene is TRBJ1-4, the V gene TRBV12-3 or TRBV12-4; D unresolved. The CDR3 totals 13 residues. V was shortened by 2 bases and J by 4 bases, with 5 bases between the two germline ends. The CDR3 here is CASSLTGNEKLFF. The CDR3 DNA follows: TGTGCCAGCAGTTTAACTGGTAATGAAAAACTGTTTTTT.

The chain employs TRBV7-9 and TRBJ1-2, with D perhaps matching TRBD1 (6 bases). The CDR3 covers 12 residues. V gave up 2 bases and J gave up 10 bases, with 11 bases separating them. Germline lookup yields CDR1 SEHNR and CDR2 FQNEAQ (reference sequence). The CDR3 DNA is TGTGCCAGCAGCTTATCCGACAGGCCCTACACCTTC. This gives the protein CASSLSDRPYTF.